Below, 21 T cell receptor beta chains from the same sample are listed, as sequenced in a study of blood T cells in healthy people across ages. Using a J-beta primer mix together with a sample-barcoded 5' primer, a second PCR was run for roughly 7 to 12 cycles. TCRdb independently ran MiXCR on the 5' RACE reads; one entry per CDR3 protein. The data contain 650,000 to 1,000,000 distinct CDR3 sequences, 36% of them singletons. Sequencing was carried out using blood. All receptors derive from a man younger than 35 in good health.

The rearrangement links TRBV15 to TRBJ1-1; D is uncertain. Trimming removed 5 bases from V and 0 bases from J, with 16 bases in between. The CDR3 has 16 amino acids. From germline, CDR1 is LNHNV and CDR2 YYDKDF (reference sequence). The CDR3 loop reads CATSPRWALMNTEAFF. The CDR3 DNA follows: TGTGCCACCAGCCCACGGTGGGCGTTGATGAACACTGAAGCTTTCTTT.

This clonotype has just a few counts. The chain recombines TRBV4-3 with TRBJ2-5; D uncertain. CDR3 length: 15 residues. Per germline, CDR1 LGHNA and CDR2 YSLEER. Between the trimmed V and J ends, which lost 1 base and 2 bases, there was a span of 11 bases. The CDR3 DNA follows: TGCGCCAGCAGCCAAGGCGTGGCTGCGCAAGAGACCCAGTACTTC. It is translated as CASSQGVAAQETQYF.

This clonotype was found a few times. This chain links TRBV12-3 or TRBV12-4 with TRBJ2-2; D call uncertain. The CDR3 extends over 12 amino acids. V was clipped by 6 bases and J by 4 bases, with 6 bases between them. The CDR3 region has the DNA TGTGCCAGCAGCCAGTCCACCGGGGAGCTGTTTTTT. Its protein is CASSQSTGELFF.

This clonotype turned up a few times. V gene TRBV20-1 combines with J gene TRBJ2-7; 10 nucleotides match TRBD2. V lost 3 bases and J lost 7; bases outside the gene matches: 15. The CDR3 runs 16 residues. Per germline, CDR1 DFQATT and CDR2 SNEGSKA (reference sequence). CDR3 DNA: TGCAGTGCTAGTGGAGCGGGGGGGCCAATCTACAATGAGCAGTACTTC. Amino acids: CSASGAGGPIYNEQYF.

Ten or more counts support this clonotype. This chain uses TRBV7-6 with TRBJ2-1, with a weak D call TRBD2 (6 bases). The germline V gene encodes CDR1 SGHVS and CDR2 FNYEAQ. The CDR3 runs to 16 residues. Trimming removed 1 base at V and 2 bases at J, with 12 bases between. Written as DNA, the CDR3 is TGTGCCAGCAGCTTAGGGGAGGTAGTCGCCTACAATGAGCAGTTCTTC. Amino acids: CASSLGEVVAYNEQFF.

Comments on this clonotype: A much larger clonotype is one base distant, so this may be a read error. This sequence joins TRBV7-2 and TRBJ2-7; the D gene is possibly TRBD2 (6 bases). Germline CDR1 reads SGHTA; CDR2 reads FQGNSA. The CDR3 length is 14 residues. The CDR3 spells CACSPRDSAYEQYF. Here the CDR3 DNA reads TGTGCCTGCAGCCCCCGGGACTCGGCCTACGAGCAGTACTTC.

Turning to this clonotype: A read error may be the cause here, since a much bigger clone is one base away. The genes are TRBV10-3 and TRBJ2-3; D is ambiguous. This CDR3 contains 15 residues. The ends were cut back, 4 bases at V and 0 bases at J, with 11 bases in the middle. Per germline, CDR1 ENHRY and CDR2 SYGVKD. CDR3 nucleotide sequence: TGTGCCATCAGTGGGTCACGGACCAGCACAGATACGCAGTATTTT. This encodes CAISGSRTSTDTQYF.

The table lists this clonotype with many counts. This rearrangement joins TRBV20-1 to TRBJ2-1; TRBD2 might be the D (6 bases). CDR3 length: 14 residues. Germline V gene data show CDR1 as DFQATT and CDR2 as SNEGSKA (reference sequence). Trimming pared 6 bases from V and 3 bases from J, leaving 15 bases between. The CDR3 DNA reads TGCAGTGCGCCGCCCGGGACTCACTACAATGAGCAGTTCTTC. It specifies CSAPPGTHYNEQFF.

The chain has TRBV20-1 and TRBJ1-1, with a weak D call TRBD1 (6 bases). CDR3 length equals 14 residues. Between the trimmed V and J ends, which lost 3 bases and 0 bases, there was a span of 11 bases. Germline CDR1 reads DFQATT; CDR2 reads SNEGSKA (reference sequence). CDR3 loop: CSASWGAMNTEAFF. As DNA, the CDR3 is TGCAGTGCTAGTTGGGGGGCAATGAACACTGAAGCTTTCTTT.

Comments on this clonotype: Being one base from a much bigger clone, this may be a read error. V gene TRBV7-9 combines with J gene TRBJ2-1; D not resolved. Germline V CDR1 and CDR2: SEHNR, FQNEAQ (reference sequence). V was shortened by 3 bases and J by 6 bases, with 6 bases between the two germline ends. The CDR3 runs 12 residues. In DNA, the CDR3 is TGTGCCAGCAGCTTTCAGAGCAATGAGCAGTTCTTC. It codes for CASSFQSNEQFF.

V and J are TRBV18 and TRBJ1-2; TRBD1 matches 7 bases. J gave up 4 bases and V 3 bases, and 11 bases lay outside the gene matches. CDR3 length equals 16 residues. CDR1 is KGHSH, CDR2 LQKENI, per germline. In nucleotides, the CDR3 is TGTGCCAGCTCACCCTCTGGACAGGCGGGAAGCTATGGCTACACCTTC. Translation gives CASSPSGQAGSYGYTF.

This clonotype was detected a few times. V gene TRBV7-2 combines with J gene TRBJ2-3; D perhaps matches TRBD2 (6 bases). The V gene's germline CDR1 is SGHTA and CDR2 FQGNSA. CDR3 length: 14 residues. Deletions cut 4 bases from V and 4 bases from J, with 12 bases between. CDR3 DNA sequence: TGTGCCAGCAGCTCGGGTCCGGGGGCAGATACGCAGTATTTT. It translates to CASSSGPGADTQYF.

The J gene is TRBJ2-3, the V gene TRBV9; a possible D gene is TRBD2 (5 bases). Looked up from germline, CDR1 is SGDLS and CDR2 is YYNGEE. The V and J ends lost 0 bases and 0 bases respectively, with 11 bases between them. The CDR3 has 16 residues. CDR3 coding DNA: TGTGCCAGCAGCGTAGGCAGCGGCTCAAGCACAGATACGCAGTATTTT. Its protein product is CASSVGSGSSTDTQYF.

The rearrangement uses TRBV27 and TRBJ2-4, with D possibly being TRBD1 or TRBD2 (6 bases each). Trimming removed 4 bases at V and 2 bases at J, with 15 bases between. This CDR3 is built from 16 residues. CDR1 is MNHEY and CDR2 is SMNVEV in the germline V gene (reference sequence). The CDR3 DNA reads as TGTGCCAGCAGTTCCCTGGGGGGCGGACCCAAAAACATTCAGTACTTC. The encoded protein is CASSSLGGGPKNIQYF.

Note on this clonotype: A read error may be the cause here, since a much bigger clone is one base away. The chain carries TRBV7-2 and TRBJ2-3; D is unresolved. The CDR3 loop spans 13 amino acids. V shed 5 bases and J shed 0 bases, with 6 bases lying between them. CDR1 SGHTA and CDR2 FQGNSA come from the germline V gene. CDR3 nucleotides: TGTGCCAGCAGCGACGCTAGCACAGATACGCAGTATTTT. The encoded protein is CASSDASTDTQYF.

This clonotype occurred a few times. The CDR3 region is CASSFPSGGTNNEQFF. The CDR3 DNA is TGTGCCAGCAGCTTCCCTAGCGGGGGGACGAACAATGAGCAGTTCTTC. The gene calls are TRBV7-2 and TRBJ2-1; TRBD2 agrees at 11 bases. Germline CDR1 is SGHTA and CDR2 is FQGNSA. CDR3 length equals 16 residues. V dropped 3 bases and J dropped 5; count of bases not matched to a gene: 6.

The chain joins TRBV5-1 to TRBJ2-1, with no clear D. Trimming stripped 4 bases from V and 5 bases from J, with 16 bases between. Germline V lookup: CDR1 SGHRS, CDR2 YFSETQ. This CDR3 is built from 15 residues. The CDR3 loop reads CASSQGAVGHNEQFF. CDR3 nucleotides: TGCGCCAGCAGCCAAGGAGCAGTCGGTCACAATGAGCAGTTCTTC.

The genes are TRBV6-2 or TRBV6-3 and TRBJ1-1, with unresolved D. The CDR3 consists of 11 residues. Germline V CDR1 and CDR2: MNHEY, SVGEGT. Trimming cost V 6 bases and J 9 bases, with 11 bases left between them. CDR3 sequence reads: CASRELGKAFF. The CDR3 bases are TGTGCCAGCAGGGAATTGGGGAAAGCTTTCTTT.

This chain links TRBV5-6 with TRBJ2-1; 9 nucleotides agree with TRBD1. The junction had 3 bases not matched to a gene; V was cut back by 2 bases and J by 0 bases. The CDR3 is 16 residues long. CDR1 is SGHDT, CDR2 YYEEEE, per germline. CDR3 in DNA: TGTGCCAGCAGCTTAGGACAGGGGCGCTCCTACAATGAGCAGTTCTTC. This codes for CASSLGQGRSYNEQFF. The full variable domain, rest sourced from reference TRBV5-6 and TRBJ2-1, is DAGVTQSPTHLIKTRGQQVTLRCSPKSGHDTVSWYQQALGQGPQFIFQYYEEEERQRGNFPDRFSGHQFPNYSSELNVNALLLGDSALYLCASSLGQGRSYNEQFFGPGTRLTVL.

This sequence joins TRBV18 and TRBJ1-4; D is perhaps TRBD1 (6 bases). V gave up 3 bases and J gave up 6 bases, with 11 bases separating them. CDR1 and CDR2 from the germline V gene are KGHSH and LQKENI. The CDR3 consists of 14 residues. The CDR3 bases are TGTGCCAGCTCACCTGGGACAAGGCATGAAAAACTGTTTTTT. This encodes CASSPGTRHEKLFF.

This clonotype was recorded a few times. The J gene is TRBJ2-3, the V gene TRBV24-1; TRBD2 is a possible D gene (5 bases). Germline CDR1 is KGHDR and CDR2 is SFDVKD. V was pared by 4 bases and J by 3 bases, with 7 bases between. The CDR3 totals 13 residues. CDR3 sequence: CATSEGETDTQYF. The CDR3 nucleotides read TGTGCCACCAGTGAGGGAGAGACAGATACGCAGTATTTT.